Presented here are 5 T cell receptor beta chains from one specimen sequenced in a study of cytomegalovirus exposure and HLA in healthy donors. Primers for the PCR totalled 60 Vbeta and 13 Jbeta. The data were produced by immunoSEQ multiplex PCR, yet TCRdb's version contains in-frame clones alone and is incomplete. The data hold about 110,000 clones, with less than 75% observed a single time. Sequenced: PBMCs. These receptors were collected from a man aged 40-49 years in good health and CMV-seropositive.

This chain links TRBV10-1 with TRBJ2-3; no definite D call. CDR1 WNHNN and CDR2 SYGVQD come from the germline V gene (reference sequence). Trimming pared 4 bases from V and 2 bases from J, leaving 7 bases between. The length of the CDR3 is 13 residues. CDR3 residues: CASSGDTTDTQYF. The CDR3, as DNA: TGCGCCAGCAGTGGAGACACCACAGATACGCAGTATTTT.

This rearrangement joins TRBV6-5 to TRBJ2-3; D might be TRBD1 (6 bases). Germline V gives CDR1 MNHEY, CDR2 SVGAGI. Trimming took off 7 bases at V and 5 bases at J, with 16 bases between the two ends. The CDR3 loop spans 14 amino acids. Here the CDR3 DNA reads TGTGCCAGCAAACATCACAGGGTTGTAGATACGCAGTATTTT. It specifies CASKHHRVVDTQYF.

The DNA for the CDR3 is TGCGCCAGCAGCCAAACCCCAGGGTCCGAGCAGTACTTC. This encodes CASSQTPGSEQYF. The chain couples TRBV4-3 to TRBJ2-7, with TRBD1 as a possible D gene (5 bases). This CDR3 region has 13 residues. Germline CDR1 is LGHNA and CDR2 is YSLEER. Trimming cost V 2 bases and J 6 bases, with 11 bases left between them.

This rearrangement joins TRBV7-9 to TRBJ1-1; TRBD1 agrees at 7 bases. With V trimmed by 4 bases and J by 4 bases, 15 bases remained unmatched. The CDR3 extends over 17 amino acids. Germline-derived CDR1 and CDR2 are SEHNR and FQNEAQ (reference sequence). The CDR3: CASSSPTGKVMVTEAFF. The CDR3 coding sequence is TGTGCCAGCAGCTCCCCGACAGGGAAGGTAATGGTCACTGAAGCTTTCTTT.

DNA of the CDR3: TGTGCCAGCAGCCAAGGTGGACTACAGGGGGATGTTGGCTACACCTTC. This sequence encodes CASSQGGLQGDVGYTF. The chain has TRBV4-2 and TRBJ1-2; 8 nucleotides agree with TRBD1. Per the germline V gene, CDR1 is LGHNA and CDR2 is YNFKEQ. V dropped 1 base and J dropped 7; count of bases not matched to a gene: 11. CDR3 length: 16 residues.